This entry describes one T cell receptor (beta chain). TCRdb keeps only in-frame clones here, not all; method: immunoSEQ multiplex PCR. The data hold roughly 31,000 clones, with roughly nine tenths observed a single time. The CDR3 consists of 13 residues. The V gene end was trimmed by 4 bases and the J gene end by 4 bases; junction bases not matched to a gene: 1. The germline V gene has CDR1 SNHLY and CDR2 FYNNEI. The entry originates in a study of blood T cell repertoires in COVID-19. At the level of the study: Samples came from the United States, Italy and Spain, spanning acute and convalescent COVID-19. Nucleic acid was either cDNA or gDNA, and it came from T cells, B-cell-depleted T cells, or PBMCs.

The source material was peripheral blood. The chain joins TRBV2 to TRBJ2-3; TRBD1 agrees at 8 bases. This receptor was obtained from a man in his 60s with acute or convalescent COVID-19. The CDR3 loop reads CASSGQGPDTQYF. The CDR3 DNA follows: TGTGCCAGCAGTGGACAGGGGCCAGATACGCAGTATTTT.